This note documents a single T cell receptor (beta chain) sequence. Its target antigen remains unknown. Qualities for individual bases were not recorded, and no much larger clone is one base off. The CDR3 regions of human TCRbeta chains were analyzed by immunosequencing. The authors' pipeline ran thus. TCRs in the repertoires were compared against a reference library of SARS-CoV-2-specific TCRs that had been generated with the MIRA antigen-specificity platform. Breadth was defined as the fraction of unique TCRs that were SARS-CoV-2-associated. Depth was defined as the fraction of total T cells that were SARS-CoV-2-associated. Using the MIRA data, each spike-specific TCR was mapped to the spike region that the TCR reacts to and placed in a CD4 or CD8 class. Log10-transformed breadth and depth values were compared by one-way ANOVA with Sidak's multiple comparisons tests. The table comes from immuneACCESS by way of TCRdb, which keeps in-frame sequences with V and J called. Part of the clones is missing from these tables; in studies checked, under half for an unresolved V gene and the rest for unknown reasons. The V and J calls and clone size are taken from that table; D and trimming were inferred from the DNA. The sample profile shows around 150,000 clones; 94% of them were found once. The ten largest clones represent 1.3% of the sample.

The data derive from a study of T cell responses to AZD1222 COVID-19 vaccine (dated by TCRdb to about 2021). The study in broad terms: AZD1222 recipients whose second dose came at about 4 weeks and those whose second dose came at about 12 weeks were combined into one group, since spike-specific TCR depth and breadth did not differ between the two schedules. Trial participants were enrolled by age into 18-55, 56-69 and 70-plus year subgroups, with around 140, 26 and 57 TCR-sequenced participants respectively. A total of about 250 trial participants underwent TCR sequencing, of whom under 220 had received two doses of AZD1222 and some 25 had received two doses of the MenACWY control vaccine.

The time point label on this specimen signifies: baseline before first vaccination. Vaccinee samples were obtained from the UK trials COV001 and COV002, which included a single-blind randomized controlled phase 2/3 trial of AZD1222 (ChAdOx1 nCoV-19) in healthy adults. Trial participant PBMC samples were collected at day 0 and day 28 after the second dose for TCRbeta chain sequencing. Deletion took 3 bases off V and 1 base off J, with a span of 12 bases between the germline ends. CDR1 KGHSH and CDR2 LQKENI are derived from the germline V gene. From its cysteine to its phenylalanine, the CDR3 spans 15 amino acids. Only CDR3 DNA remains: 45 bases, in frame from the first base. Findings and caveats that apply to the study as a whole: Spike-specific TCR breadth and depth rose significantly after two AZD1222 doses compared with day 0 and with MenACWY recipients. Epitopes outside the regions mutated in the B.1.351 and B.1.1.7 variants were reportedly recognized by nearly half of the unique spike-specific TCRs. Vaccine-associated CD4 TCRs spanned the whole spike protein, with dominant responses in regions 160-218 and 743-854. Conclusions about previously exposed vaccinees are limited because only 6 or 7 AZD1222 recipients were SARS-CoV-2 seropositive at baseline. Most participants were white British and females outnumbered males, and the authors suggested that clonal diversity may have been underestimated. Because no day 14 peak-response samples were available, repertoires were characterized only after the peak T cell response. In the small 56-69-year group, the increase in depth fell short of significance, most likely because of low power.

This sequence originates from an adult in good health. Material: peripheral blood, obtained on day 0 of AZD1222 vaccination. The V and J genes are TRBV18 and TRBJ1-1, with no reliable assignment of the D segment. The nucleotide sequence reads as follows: TGTGCCAGCTCACCCCCGGGGAGAGGGAACACTGAAGCTTTCTTT. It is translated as CASSPPGRGNTEAFF.